These 7 T cell receptor beta chains were sequenced from one sample in a study of CD8+CD57+ T cells in acquired aplastic anemia. The study profiled TCR beta VDJ and CDR3 using genomic DNA as template. Using its own MiXCR run on the reads, TCRdb lists one record per CDR3 protein. This repertoire shows around 170,000 distinct CDR3 sequences, around half found once; its top ten account for roughly 3%. The sample consisted of sorted CD4+, CD8+, or CD8+CD57+ T cells (not recorded which) from PBMCs. The receptors derive from a human donor in good health.

This clonotype was observed at least ten times. The chain joins TRBV3-1 to TRBJ2-3, with unresolved D. The V end was cut by 0 bases, the J end by 10 bases, with 11 bases between. The germline V gene has CDR1 LGHDT and CDR2 YNNKEL (reference sequence). CDR3 length: 13 residues. The CDR3 DNA is TGTGCCAGCAGCCAAGATAACGATAGGCCGCAGTATTTT. Residues: CASSQDNDRPQYF.

This clonotype has a count of ten or more. The V call is TRBV27, the J call TRBJ2-7, with D possibly matching TRBD1 (5 bases). CDR3 length equals 14 residues. Trimming shortened V by 5 bases and J by 3 bases, and 14 bases separated the two germline ends. Looked up from germline, CDR1 is MNHEY and CDR2 is SMNVEV (reference sequence). The CDR3 region has the DNA TGTGCCAGCAGTCTTTCGACAGCAAGCTACGAGCAGTACTTC. Its protein product is CASSLSTASYEQYF.

The chain employs TRBV2 and TRBJ1-1; D uncertain. The CDR3 consists of 14 residues. The germline V and J ends were trimmed by 4 bases and 0 bases, with 9 bases remaining between them. CDR1 SNHLY and CDR2 FYNNEI come from the germline V gene. The CDR3 nucleotides read TGTGCCAGCAGTGCATACGGGATGAACACTGAAGCTTTCTTT. Translating it yields CASSAYGMNTEAFF.

As regards this clonotype: This may arise from a read error, as a much more abundant clone is one base away. The rearrangement links TRBV6-1 to TRBJ1-2; perhaps TRBD1 as D (5 bases). CDR1 MNHNS and CDR2 SASEGT come from the germline V gene. V was clipped by 7 bases and J by 7 bases, with 16 bases between them. The CDR3 loop spans 13 amino acids. This chain's CDR3 is CASKGRGWSGYTF. The CDR3 DNA follows: TGTGCCAGCAAGGGGCGGGGGTGGTCTGGCTACACCTTC.

The sample holds a few counts of this clonotype. The CDR3 region is CASSLYFPGAGGPLIYEQYF. As DNA, the CDR3 is TGTGCCAGCAGCTTGTACTTTCCCGGTGCGGGAGGGCCGTTGATATACGAGCAGTACTTC. This chain uses TRBV5-4 with TRBJ2-7; 9 positions match TRBD2. There are 20 residues in the CDR3. V dropped 1 base and J dropped 4; count of bases not matched to a gene: 21. CDR1 and CDR2 from the germline V gene are SGHNT and YYREEE (reference sequence).

This clonotype occurred many times. The chain uses TRBV5-1 and TRBJ1-1; D ambiguous. The CDR3 consists of 14 residues. Trimming pared 0 bases from V and 2 bases from J, leaving 8 bases between. CDR1 and CDR2 (germline): SGHRS, YFSETQ. CDR3 protein: CASSLAPPNTEAFF. The DNA for the CDR3 is TGCGCCAGCAGCTTGGCGCCTCCTAACACTGAAGCTTTCTTT.

Many counts were recorded for this clonotype. J is TRBJ1-6 and V is TRBV7-9, with 7 nucleotides matching TRBD1. The CDR3 is 15 residues long. V dropped 3 bases and J dropped 5; count of bases not matched to a gene: 4. In germline, CDR1 is SEHNR, CDR2 FQNEAQ (reference sequence). The CDR3 DNA follows: TGTGCCAGCAGCTTCCCAGGGGGGGATAATTCACCCCTCCACTTT. Translated: CASSFPGGDNSPLHF. The complete variable domain, with remaining parts taken from reference TRBV7-9 and TRBJ1-6, reads DTGVSQNPRHKITKRGQNVTFRCDPISEHNRLYWYRQTLGQGPEFLTYFQNEAQLEKSRLLSDRFSAERPKGSFSTLEIQRTEQGDSAMYLCASSFPGGDNSPLHFGNGTRLTVT.